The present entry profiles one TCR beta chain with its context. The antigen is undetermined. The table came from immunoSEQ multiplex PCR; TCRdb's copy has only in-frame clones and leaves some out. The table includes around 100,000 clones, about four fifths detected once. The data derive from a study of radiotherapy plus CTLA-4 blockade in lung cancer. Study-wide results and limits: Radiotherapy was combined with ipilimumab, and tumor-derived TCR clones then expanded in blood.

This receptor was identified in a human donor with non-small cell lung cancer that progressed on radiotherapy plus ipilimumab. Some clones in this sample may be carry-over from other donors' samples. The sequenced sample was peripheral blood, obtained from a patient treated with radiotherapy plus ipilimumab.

CDR3 loop: CASSLVAGWYGYTF. CDR3 coding DNA: TGTGCCAGCAGCTTAGTAGCGGGATGGTATGGCTACACCTTC. The chain combines TRBV7-9 with TRBJ1-2; no reliable D call. CDR3 length: 14 residues. The V gene's germline CDR1 is SEHNR and CDR2 FQNEAQ (reference sequence). Trimming pared 1 base from V and 5 bases from J, leaving 11 bases between.